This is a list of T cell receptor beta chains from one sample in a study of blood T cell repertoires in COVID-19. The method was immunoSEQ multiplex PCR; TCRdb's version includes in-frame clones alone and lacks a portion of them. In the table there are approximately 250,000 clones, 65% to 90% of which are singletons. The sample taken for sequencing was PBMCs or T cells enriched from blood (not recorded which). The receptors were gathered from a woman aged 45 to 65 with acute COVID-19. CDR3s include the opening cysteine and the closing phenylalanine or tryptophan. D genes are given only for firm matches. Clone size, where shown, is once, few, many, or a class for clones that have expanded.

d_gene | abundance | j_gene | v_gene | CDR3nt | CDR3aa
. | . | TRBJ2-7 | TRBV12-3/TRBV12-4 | TGTGCCAGCAGTTTGGGCAGCTCCTACGAGCAGTACTTC | CASSLGSSYEQYF
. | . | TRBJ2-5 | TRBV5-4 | TGTGCCAGCAGCTTGGGGGGAATATCTAGCGCCCAAGAGACCCAGTACTTC | CASSLGGISSAQETQYF
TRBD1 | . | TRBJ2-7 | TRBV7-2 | TGTGCCAGCAGCGCATCCCGCCGGACAGGAGTACTGTACTTC | CASSASRRTGVLYF
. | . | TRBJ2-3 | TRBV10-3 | TGTGCCATCAGACTCCCTACCACAGATACGCAGTATTTT | CAIRLPTTDTQYF
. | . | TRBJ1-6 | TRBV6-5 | TGTGCCAGCACCTATGATGTCTATAATTCACCCCTCCACTTT | CASTYDVYNSPLHF
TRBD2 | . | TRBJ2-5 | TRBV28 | TGTGCCAGCAGTTTACAGCTAGCGGGGGCCCCAGAGACCCAGTACTTC | CASSLQLAGAPETQYF
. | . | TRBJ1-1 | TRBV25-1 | TGTGCCAGCAGTATTAGCTCCGGAGCTTTCTTT | CASSISSGAFF
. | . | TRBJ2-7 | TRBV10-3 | TGTGCCATCAGTGAGGCGGGACAGTACGAGCAGTACTTC | CAISEAGQYEQYF
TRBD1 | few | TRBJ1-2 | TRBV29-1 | TGCAGCGTTTCAGACAGGGGTGGTGGCTACACCTTC | CSVSDRGGGYTF
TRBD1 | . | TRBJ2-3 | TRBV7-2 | TGTGCCAGCAGTTTATTCCGGGACAGGACGTATTTT | CASSLFRDRTYF
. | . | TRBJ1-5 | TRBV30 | TGTGCCTGGAGTGCAAGCCTTAGAAATCAGCCCCAGCATTTT | CAWSASLRNQPQHF
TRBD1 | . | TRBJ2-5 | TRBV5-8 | TGTGCCAGCAGTTACCCTAGAACAGGGGTCCAAGAGACCCAGTACTTC | CASSYPRTGVQETQYF
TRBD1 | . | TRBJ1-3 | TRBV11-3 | TGTGCCAGCAGCCCGGACAGGGGGTCGAACACCATATATTTT | CASSPDRGSNTIYF
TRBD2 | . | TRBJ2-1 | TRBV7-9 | TGTGCCAGCAGCTTTGCGGGGGGCTCCTACAATGAGCAGTTCTTC | CASSFAGGSYNEQFF
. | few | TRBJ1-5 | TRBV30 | TGTGCCTGGAGTCGACAGGCAAATTGGCCCCAGCATTTT | CAWSRQANWPQHF
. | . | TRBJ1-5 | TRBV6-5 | TGTGCCAGCCTCAACGCCGGGGCGGGACAGCCCCAGCATTTT | CASLNAGAGQPQHF
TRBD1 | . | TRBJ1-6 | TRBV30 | TGTGCCTGGAGGAAACAGGGGCTCGGATCACCCCTCCACTTT | CAWRKQGLGSPLHF
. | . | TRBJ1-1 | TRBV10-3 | TGTGCCATCAGATCATCGGCGGGCTTGAACACTGAAGCTTTCTTT | CAIRSSAGLNTEAFF
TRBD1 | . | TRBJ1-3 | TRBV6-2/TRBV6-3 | TGTGCCAGCAGTAGCCAGGGGGCTGGAAACACCATATATTTT | CASSSQGAGNTIYF
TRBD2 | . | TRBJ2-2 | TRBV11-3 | TGTGCCAGCAGCTTCTCTAGCGGGGGGGTTACAGGGGAGCTGTTTTTT | CASSFSSGGVTGELFF
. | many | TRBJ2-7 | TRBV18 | TGTGCCAGCTCCTCGTCCCGGGGCGAGCAGTACTTC | CASSSSRGEQYF
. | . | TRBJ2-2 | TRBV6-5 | TGTGCCAGCAGCCGGTCCGGGGAGCTGTTTTTT | CASSRSGELFF
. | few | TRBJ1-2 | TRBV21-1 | TGTGCCAGCCCCTCAGGGGGTACAGGCTATGGCTACACCTTC | CASPSGGTGYGYTF
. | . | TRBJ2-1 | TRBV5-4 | TGTGCCAGCAGCGGAGTAGGAGACAATGAGCAGTTCTTC | CASSGVGDNEQFF
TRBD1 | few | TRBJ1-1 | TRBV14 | TGTGCCAGCAGACCCAACCAGGGGGTGAACACTGAAGCTTTCTTT | CASRPNQGVNTEAFF
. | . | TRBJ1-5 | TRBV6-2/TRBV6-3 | TGTGCCAGCAGTTACGGGGGGTTTGGCAATCAGCCCCAGCATTTT | CASSYGGFGNQPQHF
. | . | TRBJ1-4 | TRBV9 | TGTGCCAGCAGCGGACGACAGGTTGGGACTAATGAAAAACTGTTTTTT | CASSGRQVGTNEKLFF
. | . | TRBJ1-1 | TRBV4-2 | TGTGCCAGCAGCCAACCTAACAGGGATCCTCTTGACACTGAAGCTTTCTTT | CASSQPNRDPLDTEAFF
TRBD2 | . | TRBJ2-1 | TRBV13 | TGTGCCAGCAGCCTTCAACGGACTAGCGGGGGGGACGAGCAGTTCTTC | CASSLQRTSGGDEQFF
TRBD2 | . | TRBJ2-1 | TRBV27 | TGTGCCAGCAGTTTATCGGGGACTAGCGGGAGGCGGAATGAGCAGTTCTTC | CASSLSGTSGRRNEQFF
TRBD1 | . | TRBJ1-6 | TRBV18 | TGTGCCAGCTCGGACGGACAGGGAGGCGGCTCACCCCTCCACTTT | CASSDGQGGGSPLHF
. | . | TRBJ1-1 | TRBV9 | TGTGCCAGCAGCCCAGGTCACACTGAAGCTTTCTTT | CASSPGHTEAFF